This T cell receptor (beta chain) was sequenced during a study of preoperative IRX-2 immunotherapy in early breast cancer. Trimming took 1 base from V and 7 from J; bases not matched to a gene: 1. The CDR3 is made up of 13 amino acids. CDR1 is LGHNT, CDR2 FRNRAP, per germline. Generated by immunoSEQ multiplex PCR, the TCRdb table keeps only in-frame clones and is missing some. This table holds approximately 98,000 clones, roughly 85% found once. This sample's treatment: preoperative locoregional IRX-2 cytokine immunotherapy. The material sequenced was tumor tissue, taken after IRX-2 immunotherapy. The rearrangement links TRBV12-5 to TRBJ2-1; TRBD1 aligns across 7 bases. The clonotype comes from a human donor with breast cancer. CDR3 loop: CASGLDRGNEQFF. CDR3 bases: TGTGCTAGTGGTTTGGACAGGGGAAATGAGCAGTTCTTC.